The T cell receptor beta chain described here comes from a study of cytomegalovirus exposure and HLA in healthy donors. As for the study in general: As released early, the data held about 85 million unique TCRs from HLA-typed donors. Notes on the study in general: Later genetic work tied a missense DCLRE1C variant to beta-chain V and J trimming. In a later analysis, productive TCRs from donors in an Asian-associated ancestry cluster reportedly carried fewer N-insertions than the cohort mean.

Comment on this clone: What it recognizes is unknown. This sample includes further DNA sequences coding for the same CDR3.

This CDR3 region has 18 residues. Germline values: CDR1 LNHNV, CDR2 YYDKDF (reference sequence). J lost 5 bases, V lost 0 bases, and 8 bases had no gene match. Healthy bone marrow donors made up the donor group. The PCR contained 60 Vbeta and 13 Jbeta primers. This table comes from immunoSEQ multiplex PCR, and its TCRdb copy is limited to in-frame clones, with some not included. The sample consists of over 200,000 clones, approximately 80% of them appearing once. The receptor's source is a male donor in good health and CMV-seronegative. The chain links TRBV15 to TRBJ2-5; 14 bases match TRBD2. The sequencing input was PBMCs. Here the CDR3 DNA reads TGTGCCACCAGCAGAGATCGACTAGCGGGAGGGCCTTGGGAGACCCAGTACTTC. This sequence encodes CATSRDRLAGGPWETQYF.